This is a list of T cell receptor beta chains from one sample in a study of vaccination and CD4 T cells after COVID-19. These receptors have no known antigen. TCRdb recomputed calls from the PCR reads with MiXCR, one row per CDR3 protein. The table has about 12,000 distinct CDR3 sequences, 61% seen once. The sample taken for sequencing was CD4+ T cells from blood, cultured in vitro. These receptors all come from a human donor who had recovered from COVID-19. Each CDR3 is given with its conserved first and last residue. The D gene is left open where the match is weak. Not every row has a clone size; where given, it reads once, few, many or a size class.

v_call	d_call	j_call	clone_size	cdr3_nt	cdr3_aa
TRBV7-8	TRBD1	TRBJ2-7	.	TGTGCCAGCAGCCAACGGGACAGGGGAGGCGAGCAGCACTTC	CASSQRDRGGEQHF
TRBV5-1	.	TRBJ2-1	medium-sized	TGCGCCAGCAAGGGGGGCGGGGATGAGCAGTTCTTC	CASKGGGDEQFF
TRBV6-5	.	TRBJ1-3	.	TGTGCCAGCAGTTACTACGCCGGGACCTTAGTGGCTGGAAACACCATATATTTT	CASSYYAGTLVAGNTIYF
TRBV5-4	TRBD1	TRBJ2-1	.	TGTGCCAGCAGCTTACGGGACAGGGGTAATGAGCAGTTCTTC	CASSLRDRGNEQFF
TRBV11-2	.	TRBJ1-1	.	TGTGCCAGCAGCTTTCGGGGGAACACTGAAGCTTTCTTT	CASSFRGNTEAFF
TRBV12-3/TRBV12-4	TRBD1	TRBJ1-6	.	TGTGCCAGCAGCTTGACAGGGGAGAATTCACCCCTCCACTTT	CASSLTGENSPLHF
TRBV6-5	.	TRBJ2-1	.	TGTGCCAGCAGTTGGGGATCTTACAATGAGCAGTTCTTC	CASSWGSYNEQFF
TRBV28	.	TRBJ1-2	few	TGTGCCAGCAGTCCGCCGGACAGATTCCTATATGGCTACACCTTC	CASSPPDRFLYGYTF
TRBV7-3	.	TRBJ1-1	.	TGTGCCAGCAGCGAGGGGGGCAACACTGAAGCTTTCTTT	CASSEGGNTEAFF
TRBV19	.	TRBJ1-5	.	TGTGCCAGTGGGGTAGACCTTAATCAGCCCCAGCATTTT	CASGVDLNQPQHF
TRBV2	.	TRBJ1-1	.	TGTGCCAGCACCCTCAGGGCTGAAGCTTTCTTT	CASTLRAEAFF
TRBV12-3/TRBV12-4	TRBD2	TRBJ2-3	.	TGTGCCAGCAGTCCATGGACTAGCGGGGGGGCGAGCACAGATACGCAGTATTTT	CASSPWTSGGASTDTQYF
TRBV24-1	.	TRBJ2-1	few	TGTGCCACCGGGGCTGGGATTTACAATGAGCAGTTCTTC	CATGAGIYNEQFF
TRBV10-1	.	TRBJ1-5	.	TGCGCCCCGCAGAGTTATAGCAATCAGCCCCAGCATTTT	CAPQSYSNQPQHF
TRBV7-8	.	TRBJ2-7	.	TGTGCCAGCAGACCCACTCGTGGGTCGTCCGAGCAGTACTTC	CASRPTRGSSEQYF
TRBV4-2	.	TRBJ2-7	.	TGTGCCAGCAGCCAAGATAGTTACGAGCAGTACTTC	CASSQDSYEQYF
TRBV6-1	.	TRBJ2-4	.	TGTGCCAGCAGCCCACTGGGACTAGCCAAAAACATTCAGTACTTC	CASSPLGLAKNIQYF
TRBV7-2	.	TRBJ1-1	few	TGTGCCAGCAGCGTCCAGGGGACCAACGGAGCTTTCTTT	CASSVQGTNGAFF
TRBV30	.	TRBJ1-5	.	TGTGCCTGGAGTCTAAATAATCAGCCCCAGCATTTT	CAWSLNNQPQHF
TRBV2	.	TRBJ2-5	.	TGTGCCAGCAGTGAATTGGATTATCAAGAGACCCAGTACTTC	CASSELDYQETQYF
TRBV7-2	TRBD1	TRBJ1-5	few	TGTGCCAGCAGCCCTAGACAGGGGAGTCAGCCCCAGCATTTT	CASSPRQGSQPQHF
TRBV28	TRBD1	TRBJ2-5	medium-sized	TGTGCCAGCAGGTACAGGGGACCAGAGACCCAGTACTTC	CASRYRGPETQYF
TRBV5-6	.	TRBJ1-3	.	TGTGCCAGCAGCTTGGCCGGCAGCTCTGGAAACACCATATATTTT	CASSLAGSSGNTIYF
TRBV29-1	.	TRBJ1-2	.	TGCAGCGTTAGGGGGAACTATGGCTACACCTTC	CSVRGNYGYTF
TRBV5-1	.	TRBJ1-2	.	TGCGCCAGCAGCTTGGCCGGCAGGGCCCAGATTAACTATGGCTACACCTTC	CASSLAGRAQINYGYTF
TRBV10-3	TRBD1	TRBJ1-5	.	TGTGCCATCAGGGGGGGACAGTCAGAGCCCCAGCATTTT	CAIRGGQSEPQHF
TRBV2	.	TRBJ1-1	.	TGTGCCAGCAGTCGCAGGGCCGAAGCTTTCTTT	CASSRRAEAFF
TRBV10-3	.	TRBJ2-1	.	TGTGCCATCATGGCTGCGGGCAATGAGCAGTTCTTC	CAIMAAGNEQFF
TRBV27	.	TRBJ2-2	few	TGTGCCAGCAGTTCAACGAACACCGGGGAGCTGTTTTTT	CASSSTNTGELFF
TRBV28	.	TRBJ1-4	.	TGTGCCAGCAGTTTATCGACAGTTGCTAATGAAAAACTGTTTTTT	CASSLSTVANEKLFF
TRBV20-1	.	TRBJ2-7	.	TGCAGTGCTAGTAGGCGTCCCGACCCGGCGACCTACGAGCAGTACTTC	CSASRRPDPATYEQYF
TRBV24-1	TRBD1	TRBJ2-7	few	TGTGCCACCAGTGAAAGGGGGCGCATCTACGAGCAGTACTTC	CATSERGRIYEQYF
TRBV6-1	.	TRBJ2-2	few	TGTGCCAGCAGTCAGGGTAACGGGGAGCTGTTTTTT	CASSQGNGELFF